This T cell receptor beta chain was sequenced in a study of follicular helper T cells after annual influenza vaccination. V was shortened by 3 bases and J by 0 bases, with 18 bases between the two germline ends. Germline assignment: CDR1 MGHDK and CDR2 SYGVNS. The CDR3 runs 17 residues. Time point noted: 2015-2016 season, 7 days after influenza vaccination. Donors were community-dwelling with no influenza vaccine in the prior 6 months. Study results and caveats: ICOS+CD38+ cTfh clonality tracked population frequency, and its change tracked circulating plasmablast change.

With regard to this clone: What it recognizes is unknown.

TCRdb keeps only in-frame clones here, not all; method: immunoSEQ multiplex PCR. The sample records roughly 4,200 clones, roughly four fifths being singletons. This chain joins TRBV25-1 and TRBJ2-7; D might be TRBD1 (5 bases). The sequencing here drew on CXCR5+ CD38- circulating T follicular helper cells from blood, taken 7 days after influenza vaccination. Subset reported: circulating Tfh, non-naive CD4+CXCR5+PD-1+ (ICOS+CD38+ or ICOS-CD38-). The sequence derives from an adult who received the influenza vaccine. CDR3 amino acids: CASSDLPTGPSSYEQYF. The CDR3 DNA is TGTGCCAGCAGTGACCTACCAACAGGCCCTAGCTCCTACGAGCAGTACTTC.